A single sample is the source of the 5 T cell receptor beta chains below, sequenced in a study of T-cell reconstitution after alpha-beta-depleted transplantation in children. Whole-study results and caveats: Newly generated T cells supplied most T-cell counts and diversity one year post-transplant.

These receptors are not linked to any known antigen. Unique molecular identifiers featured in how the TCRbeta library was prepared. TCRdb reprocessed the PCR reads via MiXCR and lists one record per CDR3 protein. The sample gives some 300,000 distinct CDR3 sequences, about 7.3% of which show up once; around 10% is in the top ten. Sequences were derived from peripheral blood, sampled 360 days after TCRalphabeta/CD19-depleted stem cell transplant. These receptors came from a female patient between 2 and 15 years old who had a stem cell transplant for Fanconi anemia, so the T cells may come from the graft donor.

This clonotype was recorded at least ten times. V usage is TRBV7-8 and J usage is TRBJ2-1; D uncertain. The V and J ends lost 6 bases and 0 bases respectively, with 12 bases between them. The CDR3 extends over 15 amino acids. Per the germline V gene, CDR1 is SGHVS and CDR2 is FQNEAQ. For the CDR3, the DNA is TGTGCCAGCAGGATGGAATTGAGCTCCTACAATGAGCAGTTCTTC. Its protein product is CASRMELSSYNEQFF.

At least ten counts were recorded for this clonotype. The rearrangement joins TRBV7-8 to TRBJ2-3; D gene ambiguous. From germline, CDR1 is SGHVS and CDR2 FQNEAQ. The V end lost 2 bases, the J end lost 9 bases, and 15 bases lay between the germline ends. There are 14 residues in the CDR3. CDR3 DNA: TGTGCCAGCAGCTTACAAGGGAATATGGTCACGCAGTATTTT. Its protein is CASSLQGNMVTQYF.

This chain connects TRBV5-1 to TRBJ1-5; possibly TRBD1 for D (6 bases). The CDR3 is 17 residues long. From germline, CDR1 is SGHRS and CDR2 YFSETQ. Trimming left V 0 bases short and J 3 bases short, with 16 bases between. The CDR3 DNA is TGCGCCAGCAGCTTGGTTCCCCTGGGGGGGCTCAATCAGCCCCAGCATTTT. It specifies CASSLVPLGGLNQPQHF.

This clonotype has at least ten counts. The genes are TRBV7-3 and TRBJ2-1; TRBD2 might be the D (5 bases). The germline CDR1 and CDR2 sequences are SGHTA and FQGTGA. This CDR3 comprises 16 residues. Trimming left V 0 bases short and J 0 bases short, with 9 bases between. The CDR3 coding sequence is TGTGCCAGCAGCTTAACGTTAACTAGCTCCTACAATGAGCAGTTCTTC. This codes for CASSLTLTSSYNEQFF.

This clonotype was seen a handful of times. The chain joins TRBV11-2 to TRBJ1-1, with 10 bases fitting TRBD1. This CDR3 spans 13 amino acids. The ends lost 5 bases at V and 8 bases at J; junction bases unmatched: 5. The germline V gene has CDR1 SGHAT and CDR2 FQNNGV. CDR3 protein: CASSVVGQGEAFF. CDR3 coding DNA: TGTGCCAGCAGCGTCGTGGGACAGGGGGAAGCTTTCTTT.